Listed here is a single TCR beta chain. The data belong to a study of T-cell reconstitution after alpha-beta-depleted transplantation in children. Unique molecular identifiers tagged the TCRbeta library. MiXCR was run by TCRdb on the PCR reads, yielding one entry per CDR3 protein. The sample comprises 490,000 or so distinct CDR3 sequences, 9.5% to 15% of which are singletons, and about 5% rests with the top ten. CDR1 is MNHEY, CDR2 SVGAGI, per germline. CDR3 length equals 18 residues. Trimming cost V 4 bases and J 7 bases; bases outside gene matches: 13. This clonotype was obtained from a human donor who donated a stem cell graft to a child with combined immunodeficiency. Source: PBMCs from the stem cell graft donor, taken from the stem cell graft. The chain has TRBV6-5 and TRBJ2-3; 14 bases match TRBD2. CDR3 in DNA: TGTGCCAGCAGTTGGCCTCCGGGACTAGCGGGGGAAGCGTATACGCAGTATTTT. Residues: CASSWPPGLAGEAYTQYF.